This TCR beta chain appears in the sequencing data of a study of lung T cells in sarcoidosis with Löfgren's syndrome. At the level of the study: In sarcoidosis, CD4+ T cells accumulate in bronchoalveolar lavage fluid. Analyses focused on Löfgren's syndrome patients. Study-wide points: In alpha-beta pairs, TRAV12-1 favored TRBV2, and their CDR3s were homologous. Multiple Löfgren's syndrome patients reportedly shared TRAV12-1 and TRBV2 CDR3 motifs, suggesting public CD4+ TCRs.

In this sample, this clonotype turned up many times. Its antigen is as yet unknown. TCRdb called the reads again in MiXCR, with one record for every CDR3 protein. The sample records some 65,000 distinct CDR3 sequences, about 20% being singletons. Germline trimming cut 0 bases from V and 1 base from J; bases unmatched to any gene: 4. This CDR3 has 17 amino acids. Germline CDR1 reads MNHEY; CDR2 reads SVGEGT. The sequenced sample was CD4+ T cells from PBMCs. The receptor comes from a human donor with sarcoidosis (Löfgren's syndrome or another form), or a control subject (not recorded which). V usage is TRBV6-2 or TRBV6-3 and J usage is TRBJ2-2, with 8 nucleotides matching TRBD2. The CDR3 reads CASSYSAGGGNTGELFF. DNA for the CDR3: TGTGCCAGCAGTTACTCGGCGGGAGGAGGGAACACCGGGGAGCTGTTTTTT.